The 19 T cell receptor beta chains presented below share a single source sample, sequenced in a study of shared clonotypes between healthy human individuals. The table came from immunoSEQ multiplex PCR; TCRdb's copy has only in-frame clones and leaves some out. Counted here are more than 2,000,000 clones, just over 90% occurring once; the ten biggest clones make up 0.14%. Sequencing input: naive CD4+ T cells sorted from blood. Subset meaning: CD45RA+ positively selected. The origin of the receptors is a man younger than 35 in good health.

The V call is TRBV9, the J call TRBJ2-5, with TRBD1 matching 8 bases. V trimming: 3 bases; J trimming: 5 bases; junction bases outside the gene matches: 6. This CDR3 has 14 residues. Germline V gene sequence: CDR1 SGDLS, CDR2 YYNGEE. Here the CDR3 reads CASSAWTGWETQYF. The CDR3 nucleotides read TGTGCCAGCAGCGCCTGGACAGGGTGGGAGACCCAGTACTTC. The entire variable domain, with the rest obtained from reference TRBV9 and TRBJ2-5, is as follows: DSGVTQTPKHLITATGQRVTLRCSPRSGDLSVYWYQQSLDQGLQFLIQYYNGEERAKGNILERFSAQQFPDLHSELNLSSLELGDSALYFCASSAWTGWETQYFGPGTRLLVL.

This chain links TRBV11-2 with TRBJ2-3, with D uncertain. In germline, CDR1 is SGHAT, CDR2 FQNNGV. The CDR3 loop spans 16 amino acids. Trimming pared 5 bases from V and 0 bases from J, leaving 15 bases between. The CDR3 coding sequence is TGTGCCAGCAGCCTGTCGGGCGGAACTAGCACAGATACGCAGTATTTT. This sequence encodes CASSLSGGTSTDTQYF.

Comments on this clone: The junction differs from germline at one of its ends, possibly a read error. The chain is built from TRBV7-2 and TRBJ2-2; D may be TRBD2 (5 bases). The V gene's germline CDR1 is SGHTA and CDR2 FQGNSA. CDR3 length: 14 amino acids. CDR3 coding DNA: TGTGCCAGCAGCCCGGACTGGAACGCCGGGGAGCTGTTTTTT. Its translation is CASSPDWNAGELFF.

The chain employs TRBV18 and TRBJ1-1; no clear D. The CDR3 sequence is 18 residues long. The germline V and J ends were trimmed by 6 bases and 3 bases, with 26 bases remaining between them. Germline CDR1 is KGHSH and CDR2 is LQKENI. The CDR3 region is CASSPLVGKGSGYTEAFF. CDR3 nucleotide sequence: TGTGCCAGCTCCCCCCTTGTGGGAAAGGGAAGTGGATACACTGAAGCTTTCTTT.

The V gene is TRBV19, the J gene TRBJ2-1, with D hard to call. The V gene lost 8 bases and the J gene lost 4 bases, with 6 bases spanning the gap. CDR1 and CDR2 (germline): LNHDA, SQIVND (reference sequence). This CDR3 region has 11 residues. Written as DNA, the CDR3 is TGTGCCAGTGCCTCGTACAATGAGCAGTTCTTC. The encoded protein is CASASYNEQFF.

The chain couples TRBV14 to TRBJ2-1; D gene ambiguous. The CDR3 extends over 11 amino acids. V was clipped by 6 bases and J by 5 bases, with 5 bases between them. CDR1 and CDR2 (germline): SGHDN, FVKESK. The CDR3 DNA is TGTGCCAGCAGAGATAACAATGAGCAGTTCTTC. It is translated as CASRDNNEQFF.

The rearrangement uses TRBV7-8 and TRBJ2-2; 7 nucleotides match TRBD2. Germline V gene data show CDR1 as SGHVS and CDR2 as FQNEAQ. There are 15 residues in the CDR3. The junction had 5 bases not matched to a gene; V was cut back by 3 bases and J by 4 bases. CDR3 residues: CASSLAGVSTGELFF. The CDR3 DNA reads TGTGCCAGCAGCTTGGCGGGGGTCAGCACCGGGGAGCTGTTTTTT.

The chain joins TRBV4-1 to TRBJ2-2; 7 bases align to TRBD2. CDR3 length: 16 amino acids. Per germline, CDR1 MGHRA and CDR2 YSYEKL. V dropped 2 bases and J dropped 5; count of bases not matched to a gene: 8. Here the CDR3 reads CASSQLGTTHTGELFF. Here the CDR3 DNA reads TGCGCCAGCAGCCAATTAGGGACTACCCATACCGGGGAGCTGTTTTTT.

The chain uses TRBV28 and TRBJ1-2; TRBD1 might be the D (5 bases). The germline V gene has CDR1 MDHEN and CDR2 SYDVKM. The V end lost 4 bases, the J end lost 8 bases, and 20 bases lay between the germline ends. This CDR3 is 15 amino acids long. The CDR3 DNA is TGTGCCAGCAGTTCCAGGGTTTGGGAGGTTGGGGGCTACACCTTC. It specifies CASSSRVWEVGGYTF.

The chain has TRBV7-2 and TRBJ1-3; unclear D gene. The germline gives CDR1 SGHTA, CDR2 FQGNSA. The V end was cut by 0 bases, the J end by 2 bases, with 8 bases between. This CDR3 has 15 residues. CDR3 in amino acids: CASSLAFGTGNTIYF. The DNA for the CDR3 is TGTGCCAGCAGCTTAGCATTCGGGACTGGAAACACCATATATTTT.

This CDR3 is CASSQGSTENYGYTF. The DNA for the CDR3 is TGCGCCAGCAGCCAAGGCTCGACAGAAAACTATGGCTACACCTTC. The chain combines TRBV4-1 with TRBJ1-2; TRBD1 might be the D (5 bases). The ends were cut back, 1 base at V and 2 bases at J, with 11 bases in the middle. The CDR3 covers 15 residues. CDR1 and CDR2 from the germline V gene are MGHRA and YSYEKL.

This chain links TRBV7-9 with TRBJ1-5; D ambiguous. The CDR3 is 17 residues long. Trimming shortened V by 4 bases and J by 1 base, and 17 bases separated the two germline ends. Germline V lookup: CDR1 SEHNR, CDR2 FQNEAQ (reference sequence). The chain's CDR3 is CASSSELMSGSNQPQHF. The CDR3 DNA is TGTGCCAGCAGCTCCGAACTCATGTCGGGAAGCAATCAGCCCCAGCATTTT.

For the CDR3, the DNA is TGTGCCAGCAGCTCTTCCACAGGGTCCAATCAGCCCCAGCATTTT. Translation gives CASSSSTGSNQPQHF. The chain uses TRBV7-2 and TRBJ1-5, with D possibly being TRBD1 (6 bases). Trimming removed 4 bases from V and 3 bases from J, with 13 bases in between. Germline CDR1 and CDR2: SGHTA and FQGNSA. The CDR3 is 15 residues long.

The chain combines TRBV6-1 with TRBJ2-1; D unclear. The CDR3 consists of 14 residues. The ends were cut back, 4 bases at V and 5 bases at J, with 12 bases in the middle. Germline V CDR1 and CDR2: MNHNS, SASEGT. CDR3 bases: TGTGCCAGCAGTGGCGGCGGCTGGGACAATGAGCAGTTCTTC. Its protein is CASSGGGWDNEQFF.

This chain links TRBV30 with TRBJ1-1, with D tentatively TRBD1 (6 bases). The germline CDR1 and CDR2 sequences are GTSNPN and SVGIG (reference sequence). V was cut by 1 base and J by 10 bases, with 16 bases left in between. The CDR3 has 13 amino acids. The CDR3 protein is CAWSAQQGLAAFF. The CDR3 nucleotides read TGTGCCTGGAGTGCCCAACAGGGATTGGCAGCTTTCTTT.

The chain recombines TRBV28 with TRBJ1-5; possible D gene TRBD1, 6 bases. Trimming shortened V by 9 bases and J by 2 bases, and 17 bases separated the two germline ends. From germline, CDR1 is MDHEN and CDR2 SYDVKM. The CDR3 consists of 15 residues. The CDR3 protein is CASNPRGYGNQPQHF. The DNA of the CDR3 is TGTGCCAGTAATCCTAGGGGGTATGGCAATCAGCCCCAGCATTTT.

The V and J genes are TRBV19 and TRBJ2-1; 8 bases are shared with TRBD2. CDR1 is LNHDA and CDR2 is SQIVND in the germline V gene (reference sequence). The trim removed 5 bases at V and 10 bases at J, leaving 7 bases unmatched. CDR3 length equals 13 residues. CDR3 region: CASSLLAEGEQFF. CDR3 in DNA: TGTGCCAGTAGTTTACTAGCGGAAGGAGAGCAGTTCTTC.

The chain couples TRBV5-4 to TRBJ2-3, with 9 bases aligning to TRBD2. J gave up 3 bases and V 4 bases, and 9 bases lay outside the gene matches. The CDR3 extends over 16 amino acids. Germline CDR1 and CDR2: SGHNT and YYREEE (reference sequence). CDR3 in amino acids: CASSKTIAGATDTQYF. The CDR3 DNA reads as TGTGCCAGCAGCAAGACTATAGCGGGAGCTACAGATACGCAGTATTTT.

The V gene is TRBV18, the J gene TRBJ2-5; D is undetermined. With 3 bases removed from V and 4 bases from J, the gap between germline ends came to 9 bases. Germline CDR1 is KGHSH and CDR2 is LQKENI. The CDR3 has 13 residues. The CDR3 loop is CASSPWTGETQYF. CDR3 DNA sequence: TGTGCCAGCTCACCGTGGACGGGAGAGACCCAGTACTTC.